The present T cell receptor beta chain was sequenced within a study of T cell responses to AZD1222 COVID-19 vaccine. Timing groups of about 4 and about 12 weeks for second doses were pooled. Measured with immunoSEQ multiplex PCR; TCRdb has only the in-frame clones, and not every one. The sample has 200,000 or so clones; around 93% are singletons. As for this clone: Its specificity is unknown.

Findings and caveats of the study: Repertoires in all cases were sampled only once the peak T cell response had passed. The breadth and depth of Spike-specific TCRs increased once two AZD1222 doses had been given. Of spike-specific TCRs, nearly half reportedly target regions left unmutated in variants.

The source was peripheral blood, collected 28 days after the second AZD1222 dose. The sequence came from an adult who received the AZD1222 COVID-19 vaccine.

This CDR3 reads CASSMAGGNQPQHF. CDR3 nucleotide sequence: TGTGCCAGTAGTATGGCAGGGGGAAATCAGCCCCAGCATTTT. The rearrangement uses TRBV19 and TRBJ1-5; 7 bases fit TRBD1. The CDR3 has 14 residues. Trimming cost V 3 bases and J 4 bases; bases outside gene matches: 3. CDR1 and CDR2 (germline): LNHDA, SQIVND (reference sequence).